These 9 T cell receptor beta chains were all obtained from the same sample, sequenced in a study of tumor and adjacent non-tumor tissue in lung cancer. The template was RNA from unsorted bulk tissue. More than 3 cm separated this lung sample from the edge of the tumor. Three rounds of nested PCR, following a modified ARM-PCR protocol, produced the TCRbeta library. MiXCR was run by TCRdb on the multiplex PCR reads, yielding one entry per CDR3 protein. This sample has 90,000 to 100,000 distinct CDR3 sequences, with around three quarters found just once. Sequences were obtained from distant non-tumor lung tissue. All receptors come from a man in his sixties with small cell lung cancer.

The V gene is TRBV5-6, the J gene TRBJ2-7; D unresolved. The length of the CDR3 is 16 residues. CDR1 is SGHDT, CDR2 YYEEEE, per germline. DNA for the CDR3: TGTGCCAACAGCTTGATATCGGTGGATCCCTCCTATGAGCAGTACGTC. Translated, it gives CANSLISVDPSYEQYV.

V usage is TRBV11-1 and J usage is TRBJ2-1; 9 bases map to TRBD2. The germline gives CDR1 SGHAT, CDR2 FQDESV (reference sequence). V lost 3 bases, J lost 15 bases, and 12 bases stayed unmatched. The CDR3 totals 14 residues. The CDR3 bases are TGTGCCAGCAGCTTGCGGGAGGGCCTCAATGAGAGGTTCTTC. It encodes CASSLREGLNERFF.

V and J are TRBV6-2 or TRBV6-3 and TRBJ2-7, with TRBD2 matching over 9 bases. J was trimmed by 10 bases and V by 7 bases; bases with no gene match: 14. CDR1 and CDR2 (germline): MNHEY, SVGEGT. CDR3 size: 14 residues. The DNA for the CDR3 is TGTGCCAGCAAGGTAGCGGGAGACCCTATGGAACAGTACTTC. The encoded protein is CASKVAGDPMEQYF.

Turning to this clonotype: An end of the junction differs from the germline gene, which may be a read error. CDR3: CASSSRGAYTVELFF. Here the CDR3 DNA reads TGCGCTAGCAGCAGCAGGGGGGCCTATACCGTGGAACTGTTTTTT. The chain couples TRBV4-1 to TRBJ2-2; D possibly corresponds to TRBD1 (7 bases). Germline loops: CDR1 MGHRA, CDR2 YSYEKL. CDR3 size: 15 residues.

Remarks on this clonotype: This CDR3 is missing its conserved last phenylalanine or tryptophan, likely due to a read error. The CDR3 here is CTSSQDLRANIGELFS. DNA for the CDR3: TGTACCAGCAGCCAAGATCTCAGGGCGAACATCGGGGAGCTGTTTTCT. V and J are TRBV4-2 and TRBJ2-2, with D perhaps TRBD1 (5 bases). Per the germline V gene, CDR1 is LGHNA and CDR2 is YNFKEQ. The CDR3 covers 16 residues.

With regard to this clonotype: One junction end does not reproduce the germline sequence, and a read error may be involved. The gene calls are TRBV10-1 and TRBJ1-2; D is perhaps TRBD1 (6 bases). The CDR3 loop spans 13 amino acids. CDR1 and CDR2 (germline): WNHNN, SYGVQD (reference sequence). For the CDR3, the DNA is TGCGCAAGCAGGGACGGGGGCAGGGATGGCTACACCTTC. Amino acids: CASRDGGRDGYTF.

This clonotype was seen at least ten times. One junction end disagrees with the germline gene, perhaps due to a read error. V is TRBV11-1 and J is TRBJ1-1, with D possibly being TRBD1 (5 bases). Per germline, CDR1 SGHAT and CDR2 FQDESV (reference sequence). The length of the CDR3 is 13 residues. CDR3 residues: CASSQGRFTEALF. The CDR3 region has the DNA TGTGCCAGCAGCCAGGGACGGTTTACTGAAGCTCTCTTT.

Comment on this clonotype: At one end the junction does not follow the germline gene, possibly because of a read error. The chain couples TRBV11-2 to TRBJ2-1; possible D gene TRBD2, 6 bases. The CDR3 covers 14 residues. Germline V gene data show CDR1 as SGHAT and CDR2 as FQNNGV. The CDR3 sequence: CVSQKRRGYNGQFF. The CDR3 DNA sequence: TGTGTCAGCCAGAAGCGGCGGGGCTACAATGGGCAGTTCTTC.

This clonotype appeared once. It is likely a read error, because the conserved phenylalanine at the end of the CDR3 is missing. DNA of the CDR3: TGTGCCAGCAGCTCGCGACTAGGGGTCCTAGAGGCCCAGTACGTC. This gives the protein CASSSRLGVLEAQYV. The rearrangement uses TRBV11-2 and TRBJ2-5, with D possibly being TRBD2 (6 bases). The germline V gene encodes CDR1 SGHAT and CDR2 FQNNGV. The CDR3 consists of 15 residues.